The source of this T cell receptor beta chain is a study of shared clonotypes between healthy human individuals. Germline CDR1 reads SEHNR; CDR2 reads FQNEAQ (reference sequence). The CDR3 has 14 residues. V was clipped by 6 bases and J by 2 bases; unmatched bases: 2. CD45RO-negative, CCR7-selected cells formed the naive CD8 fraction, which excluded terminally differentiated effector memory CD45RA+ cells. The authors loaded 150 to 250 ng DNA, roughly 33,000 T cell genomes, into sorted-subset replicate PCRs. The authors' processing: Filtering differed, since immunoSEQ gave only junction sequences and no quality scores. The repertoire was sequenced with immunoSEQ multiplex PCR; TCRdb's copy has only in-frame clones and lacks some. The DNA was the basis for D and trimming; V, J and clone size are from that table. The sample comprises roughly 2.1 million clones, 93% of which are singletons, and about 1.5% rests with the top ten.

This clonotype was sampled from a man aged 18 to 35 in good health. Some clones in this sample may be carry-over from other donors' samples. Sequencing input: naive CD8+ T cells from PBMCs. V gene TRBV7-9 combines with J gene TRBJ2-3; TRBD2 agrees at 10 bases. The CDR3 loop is CASRTSGNTDTQYF. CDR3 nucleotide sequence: TGTGCCAGCAGAACTAGCGGGAACACAGATACGCAGTATTTT.